What follows are 19 T cell receptor beta chains derived from one specimen sequenced in a study of identical twins. TCRdb reprocessed the 5' RACE reads via MiXCR and lists one record per CDR3 protein. This table has about 890,000 distinct CDR3 sequences, around an eighth appearing once. These sequences were also reported in another study, on yellow fever vaccine responses in identical twins.

The sequencing sample was made of PBMCs. The origin of the receptors is a woman aged 18-29 years in good health.

The table lists this clonotype with a few counts. The chain joins TRBV20-1 to TRBJ1-1, with D perhaps matching TRBD1 (6 bases). Trimming removed 4 bases at V and 4 bases at J, with 16 bases between. In germline, CDR1 is DFQATT, CDR2 SNEGSKA (reference sequence). CDR3 length: 14 amino acids. CDR3 nucleotide sequence: TGCAGTGCTACAGTTATACAGGGAAGCACTGAAGCTTTCTTT. It is translated as CSATVIQGSTEAFF.

This clonotype was seen repeatedly, ten times or more. This chain uses TRBV12-3 or TRBV12-4 with TRBJ2-2; 14 positions match TRBD2. The length of the CDR3 is 17 residues. With V trimmed by 6 bases and J by 5 bases, 8 bases remained unmatched. The CDR3, as DNA: TGTGCCAGCAGCCAAACCGGGACTAGCGGGAGTACCGGGGAGCTGTTTTTT. The encoded protein is CASSQTGTSGSTGELFF.

To note about this clonotype: Germline and junction disagree at one end, which may indicate a read error. The chain combines TRBV20-1 with TRBJ2-1, with 9 bases matching TRBD2. CDR3 length: 17 amino acids. CDR1 is DFQATT, CDR2 SNEGSKA, per germline (reference sequence). The chain's CDR3 is CCANPPLLAGSYNEQFF. The CDR3 DNA is TGCTGTGCTAACCCTCCCCTCCTAGCGGGGTCCTACAATGAGCAGTTCTTC.

This clonotype was seen more than once but under ten times. The gene calls are TRBV7-9 and TRBJ2-3; D possibly uses TRBD1 or TRBD2 (6 bases each). V was cut by 6 bases and J by 3 bases, with 13 bases left in between. CDR1 and CDR2 (germline): SEHNR, FQNEAQ (reference sequence). CDR3 length equals 14 residues. The CDR3 region has the DNA TGTGCCAGCAGGTGGGGGGCCGGGACAGATACGCAGTATTTT. Translating it yields CASRWGAGTDTQYF.

Ten or more counts support this clonotype. The V and J genes are TRBV11-2 and TRBJ2-2; D is undetermined. V was cut by 2 bases and J by 8 bases, with 18 bases left in between. Germline V CDR1 and CDR2: SGHAT, FQNNGV. This CDR3 contains 16 residues. The CDR3 loop reads CASSLLGPLGAGELFF. The CDR3, as DNA: TGTGCCAGCAGCTTATTAGGACCCCTCGGAGCAGGGGAGCTGTTTTTT.

This clonotype was observed at least ten times. The chain uses TRBV6-5 and TRBJ1-4; D unresolved. The CDR3 sequence is 11 residues long. Trimming took off 6 bases at V and 5 bases at J, with 4 bases between the two ends. The germline V gene encodes CDR1 MNHEY and CDR2 SVGAGI. CDR3 region: CASRANEKLFF. The CDR3 nucleotides read TGTGCCAGCAGGGCGAATGAAAAACTGTTTTTT.

The V call is TRBV29-1, the J call TRBJ2-1; 11 nucleotides line up with TRBD2. The J segment lost 10 bases and the V segment lost 5 bases, leaving 16 bases of the junction unmatched. The CDR3 has 16 amino acids. Germline lookup yields CDR1 SQVTM and CDR2 ANQGSEA. CDR3 loop: CSVWAQLAGGLGEQFF. For the CDR3, the DNA is TGCAGCGTTTGGGCCCAGCTAGCGGGGGGCCTCGGAGAGCAGTTCTTC.

This clonotype was observed a few times. This chain uses TRBV12-3 or TRBV12-4 with TRBJ1-6, with D tentatively TRBD1 (5 bases). V lost 5 bases and J 7 bases, leaving 15 bases between the germline ends. This CDR3 region has 15 residues. The CDR3 protein is CASSPVGGTNSPLHF. As DNA, the CDR3 is TGTGCCAGCAGTCCCGTGGGGGGTACAAATTCACCCCTCCACTTT.

This clonotype has just a few counts. The V gene is TRBV29-1, the J gene TRBJ2-5; 8 nucleotides line up with TRBD2. The CDR3 loop spans 15 amino acids. V shed 4 bases and J 2 bases; nucleotides not matched to a gene: 9. CDR1 and CDR2 (germline): SQVTM, ANQGSEA. As DNA, the CDR3 is TGCAGCGTTGGTTTACGTACGGGGGGGCAAGAGACCCAGTACTTC. Protein: CSVGLRTGGQETQYF.

A few counts support this clonotype. The rearrangement links TRBV24-1 to TRBJ2-1; no firm D call. The CDR3 loop spans 15 amino acids. V dropped 1 base and J dropped 0 bases, with 6 bases sitting between them. Germline CDR1 is KGHDR and CDR2 is SFDVKD. CDR3 residues: CATSDFKSSYNEQFF. The CDR3, as DNA: TGTGCCACCAGTGATTTTAAAAGCTCCTACAATGAGCAGTTCTTC.

On this clonotype: This could be a read error, since a much larger clone is one nucleotide away. A read error is likely, as this CDR3 ends without the conserved phenylalanine or tryptophan. The J gene is TRBJ1-6, the V gene TRBV12-3 or TRBV12-4; the D is unclear. The CDR3 sequence is 11 residues long. V lost 5 bases and J lost 9, with 5 bases in between. CDR3 DNA: TGTGCCAGCAGTCATCTTTCACCCCTCCACTGT. Its translation is CASSHLSPLHC.

In its sample, this clonotype was seen many times. The chain is built from TRBV7-8 and TRBJ2-7; TRBD2 agrees at 10 bases. Germline V gene sequence: CDR1 SGHVS, CDR2 FQNEAQ. The CDR3 has 17 residues. With V trimmed by 1 base and J by 2 bases, 8 bases remained unmatched. The CDR3 spells CASSLVAGGPTTYEQYV. CDR3 nucleotide sequence: TGTGCCAGCAGCTTAGTAGCGGGGGGACCTACTACCTACGAGCAGTACGTC.

This clonotype has ten or more counts. The V and J genes are TRBV4-1 and TRBJ2-3; 11 nucleotides align to TRBD2. The CDR3 loop spans 18 amino acids. Unmatched junction bases numbered 7, after V lost 0 bases and J lost 2 bases. Germline CDR1 is MGHRA and CDR2 is YSYEKL. CDR3 sequence (DNA): TGCGCCAGCAGCCAAGACTCCTTTAGCGGGAGGGCCACAGATACGCAGTATTTT. It yields the protein CASSQDSFSGRATDTQYF.

The chain employs TRBV7-9 and TRBJ2-7; perhaps TRBD2 as D (5 bases). The length of the CDR3 is 12 residues. Deletions cut 7 bases from V and 2 bases from J, with 9 bases between. The germline V gene encodes CDR1 SEHNR and CDR2 FQNEAQ (reference sequence). The CDR3 DNA reads TGTGCCAGCACCAATAGCGCCTACGAGCAGTACTTC. The encoded protein is CASTNSAYEQYF.

The J gene is TRBJ2-2, the V gene TRBV10-3, with no clear D. Germline V lookup: CDR1 ENHRY, CDR2 SYGVKD. Trimming took 2 bases from V and 5 from J, leaving 21 bases between them. The CDR3 runs 18 residues. As DNA, the CDR3 is TGTGCCATCAGTGAGCGAGGAGCTATGAGTGTTTTTACCGGGGAGCTGTTTTTT. Residues: CAISERGAMSVFTGELFF.

This clonotype was counted a few times. The chain employs TRBV24-1 and TRBJ2-7; the D is unclear. Germline lookup yields CDR1 KGHDR and CDR2 SFDVKD. The CDR3 totals 12 residues. Trimming pared 4 bases from V and 3 bases from J, leaving 6 bases between. CDR3 bases: TGTGCCACCAGTGACGGCAACTACGAGCAGTACTTC. This codes for CATSDGNYEQYF.

This clonotype has more than one count but fewer than ten. This chain links TRBV14 with TRBJ2-1; 8 bases agree with TRBD2. V lost 0 bases and J lost 9; bases outside the gene matches: 10. This CDR3 region has 16 residues. The germline gives CDR1 SGHDN, CDR2 FVKESK. The DNA for the CDR3 is TGTGCCAGCAGCCAAGATCGTCTAGCGGGTACCCTTGAGCAGTTCTTC. Translating gives CASSQDRLAGTLEQFF.

The J gene is TRBJ2-5, the V gene TRBV5-1; TRBD2 agrees at 9 bases. V lost 1 base to trimming and J lost 4 bases; unmatched junction nucleotides: 11. Germline CDR1 SGHRS, CDR2 YFSETQ. This CDR3 contains 17 residues. CDR3 amino acids: CASSLRAGLAGVETQYF. CDR3 coding DNA: TGCGCCAGCAGCTTGAGAGCGGGGTTAGCGGGAGTAGAGACCCAGTACTTC.

This clonotype was detected many times. The chain employs TRBV27 and TRBJ2-1; 12 bases fit TRBD1. V lost 3 bases and J lost 3; bases outside the gene matches: 9. CDR1 is MNHEY, CDR2 SMNVEV, per germline (reference sequence). This CDR3 is 18 amino acids long. This chain's CDR3 is CASSLGQGALYGYNEQFF. The CDR3 DNA follows: TGTGCCAGCAGTTTGGGACAGGGGGCATTATACGGCTACAATGAGCAGTTCTTC.